The rows below give T cell receptor beta chains drawn from one sample of a study of pediatric ulcerative colitis. The protocol was immunoSEQ multiplex PCR, while the TCRdb copy is restricted to in-frame clones and leaves out a portion. The sample comprises 15,000 to 20,000 clones, 60% to 80% of which are singletons, and roughly 7.8% rests with the top ten. Material: gut tissue. These receptors were taken from a boy younger than 18 who was a control in a study of pediatric ulcerative colitis. The CDR3 runs from the conserved cysteine through the conserved F or W. D genes are given only for firm matches. Clone size appears in some rows only: once, few, many, or a class for an expanded clone.

size,D,V,J,DNA,CDR3
NA,NA,TRBV5-1,TRBJ1-4,TGCGCCAGCAGCTTGGGCTCGTCAGGAACTAATGAAAAACTGTTTTTT,CASSLGSSGTNEKLFF
NA,TRBD1,TRBV5-4,TRBJ2-5,TGTGCCAGCCAGATTACGCGTGGGACAGGGCACCAAGAGACCCAGTACTTC,CASQITRGTGHQETQYF
NA,TRBD1,TRBV6-1,TRBJ1-1,TGTGCCAGCAGTGCTTTAGAACAGGGGGATACCAAAGCTTTCTTT,CASSALEQGDTKAFF
medium-sized,TRBD1,TRBV6-1,TRBJ1-5,TGTGCCAGCACCCTGAAAGGACAGGGAAATCAGCCCCAGCATTTT,CASTLKGQGNQPQHF
few,TRBD2,TRBV4-2,TRBJ2-5,TGTGCCAGCAGCCAAACGCGCGGGGGGGGGCGCGGAGAGACCCAGTACTTC,CASSQTRGGGRGETQYF
few,NA,TRBV1,TRBJ2-7,TGCACCAGCAGCCAAGATAACAACAAGGGCGAGCAGTACTTC,CTSSQDNNKGEQYF
NA,TRBD1,TRBV19,TRBJ2-1,TGTGCCAGCAACCCATGGACAGGGGGCAACTCTGTGGCTCGGGATGAGCAGTTCTTC,CASNPWTGGNSVARDEQFF
NA,NA,TRBV20-1,TRBJ2-3,TGCAGTGCTATCCACACAGATACGCAGTATTTT,CSAIHTDTQYF
NA,NA,TRBV5-6,TRBJ1-1,TGTGCCAGCAGCTTCCCAGGGTTTGTTTTGGGCACTGAAGCTTTCTTT,CASSFPGFVLGTEAFF
NA,TRBD1,TRBV23-1,TRBJ1-1,TGCGCCAGCAATCTAGCCCCCGGGACAGAAGTGAACACTGAAGCTTTCTTT,CASNLAPGTEVNTEAFF
NA,NA,TRBV21-1,TRBJ2-4,TGTGCCAGCAGCAAACACTTCAACCTAGCGGGGGCCAAAAACATTCAGTACTTC,CASSKHFNLAGAKNIQYF
NA,TRBD1,TRBV7-2,TRBJ1-4,TGTGCCAGCAGCTCGACAGGGGAAAATGAAAAACTGTTTTTT,CASSSTGENEKLFF
NA,NA,TRBV6-1,TRBJ1-2,TGTGCCAGCAAAAGATTAGAAGGGGCGCTTGGCTACACCTTC,CASKRLEGALGYTF
NA,NA,TRBV5-1,TRBJ1-1,TGCGCCAGCAGTCCGACTCTTCGGTGGCAGGAGAACACTGAAGCTTTCTTT,CASSPTLRWQENTEAFF
NA,NA,TRBV7-9,TRBJ1-5,TGTGCCAGCAGCTTAGAGGGAGGGTTGAGCAATCAGCCCCAGCATTTT,CASSLEGGLSNQPQHF
NA,TRBD2,TRBV5-6,TRBJ2-3,TGTGCCAGCAGCCCCTCCCCACTAGCGGGCCTTAGCACAGATACGCAGTATTTT,CASSPSPLAGLSTDTQYF
NA,NA,TRBV5-1,TRBJ1-1,TGCGCCAGCAGCTTGGATCCAGGGAACACTGAAGCTTTCTTT,CASSLDPGNTEAFF
NA,NA,TRBV5-1,TRBJ1-2,TGCGCCAGCAGCTTGGACCCGGAGGTAGGCTACACCTTC,CASSLDPEVGYTF
NA,NA,TRBV25-1,TRBJ2-3,TGTGCCAGCAGTGAATGGGGCGGGGCAACCGAAGATACGCAGTATTTT,CASSEWGGATEDTQYF
NA,TRBD1,TRBV7-7,TRBJ2-7,TGTGCCAGCAGCTTAGGTCCGACAGGGCTGTTAGGCGAGCAGTACTTC,CASSLGPTGLLGEQYF
once,TRBD1,TRBV18,TRBJ2-3,TGTGCCAGCTCGAAGGGACAGCCTGACATGGATACGCAGTATTTT,CASSKGQPDMDTQYF
few,TRBD1,TRBV7-2,TRBJ2-2,TGTGCCAGCAGCCGACAGGGGGCGAACACCGGGGAGCTGTTTTTT,CASSRQGANTGELFF
NA,TRBD1,TRBV7-2,TRBJ2-1,TGTGCCAGCAGCTTAGACAGGGGGCGATCGTATGAGCAGTTCTTC,CASSLDRGRSYEQFF
NA,TRBD2,TRBV6-5,TRBJ2-5,TGTGCCAGCAGTTATAGCGGGAAAGAGACCCAGTACTTC,CASSYSGKETQYF
NA,NA,TRBV18,TRBJ1-4,TGTGCCAGCTCCCAAGGGCCCCCGGCGGCTAATGAAAAACTGTTTTTT,CASSQGPPAANEKLFF
NA,NA,TRBV25-1,TRBJ2-2,TGTGCCAGCAGTTACCGGGACACCGGGGAGCTGTTTTTT,CASSYRDTGELFF
NA,NA,TRBV29-1,TRBJ1-1,TGCAGCGCGGAAATGAACACTGAAGCTTTCTTT,CSAEMNTEAFF
NA,NA,TRBV5-1,TRBJ1-3,TGCGCCAGCGGCGAAACCTCTGGAAACACCATATATTTT,CASGETSGNTIYF
NA,NA,TRBV7-3,TRBJ2-5,TGTGCCAGCAGCTTCAATGGAGGGCGGGAGACCCAGTACTTC,CASSFNGGRETQYF
NA,NA,TRBV28,TRBJ1-1,TGTGCCAGCAGTCGATGGGGCACTGAAGCTTTCTTT,CASSRWGTEAFF
NA,TRBD2,TRBV5-6,TRBJ2-7,TGTGCCAGCAGCTTGGGTTCAGCGGGGGGTTACGAGCAGTACTTC,CASSLGSAGGYEQYF
NA,TRBD2,TRBV5-1,TRBJ2-1,TGCGCCAGCAGCTCGGGACTAGGCAACAATGAGCAGTTCTTC,CASSSGLGNNEQFF
NA,TRBD1,TRBV15,TRBJ1-1,TGTGCCACCAGCAGAGGGGAAGGGGGCAAGTCTGAAGCTTTCTTT,CATSRGEGGKSEAFF
NA,NA,TRBV15,TRBJ2-7,TGTGCCACCAGCACAGGGGACTCCTACGAGCAGTACTTC,CATSTGDSYEQYF
NA,NA,TRBV4-3,TRBJ1-2,TGCGCCAGCAGCCAAGTCTCGGGGGCTAACTATGGCTACACCTTC,CASSQVSGANYGYTF
NA,NA,TRBV6-1,TRBJ2-5,TGTGCCAGCAGTTACCAAGAGACCCAGTACTTC,CASSYQETQYF
few,NA,TRBV2,TRBJ1-2,TGTGCCAGCAGTGAACGGACAGACTATGGCTACACCTTC,CASSERTDYGYTF
NA,NA,TRBV19,TRBJ1-1,TGTGCCAGTAGTTGGGGGGGCCCGAAGAACACTGAAGCTTTCTTT,CASSWGGPKNTEAFF
once,NA,TRBV6-4,TRBJ1-1,TGTGCCAGCAGTGACGGCAGGTCGAACACTGAAGCTTTCTTT,CASSDGRSNTEAFF
NA,NA,TRBV19,TRBJ2-1,TGTGCCAGTAGTATCCAAGAAGACCCCTCCTACAATGAGCAGTTCTTC,CASSIQEDPSYNEQFF
NA,NA,TRBV28,TRBJ2-3,TGTGCCAGCAGCAAGATCCAGGGTTTCGCAGATACGCAGTATTTT,CASSKIQGFADTQYF
NA,TRBD2,TRBV9,TRBJ2-1,TGTGCCAGCAGCGTCACTAGCGGGAGGGGTGAGCAGTTCTTC,CASSVTSGRGEQFF
NA,NA,TRBV29-1,TRBJ1-1,TGCAGCGTTGTCCCTTTTGGGAACACTGAAGCTTTCTTT,CSVVPFGNTEAFF
NA,TRBD1,TRBV5-1,TRBJ1-2,TGCGCCAGCAGCTTGATTCTCGCAGGGGGCCCGGGTGGCTACACCTTC,CASSLILAGGPGGYTF
NA,TRBD2,TRBV7-9,TRBJ2-3,TGTGCCAGCAGCCCCGACGGGGCTAGCGGGAAGTCAGATACGCAGTATTTT,CASSPDGASGKSDTQYF
NA,NA,TRBV7-7,TRBJ2-5,TGTGCCAGCAGCTTAGGAACAGGAGAGACCCAGTACTTC,CASSLGTGETQYF
NA,TRBD2,TRBV9,TRBJ2-4,TGTGCCAGCAGTAGCGGGGGAGCCAAAAACATTCAGTACTTC,CASSSGGAKNIQYF
NA,NA,TRBV19,TRBJ2-2,TGTGCCAGTAGCACAGGGCGCTCCGGGGAGCTGTTTTTT,CASSTGRSGELFF
medium-sized,NA,TRBV9,TRBJ2-2,TGTGCCAGCAGCGTAGTCCCAGGCACCGGGGAGCTGTTTTTT,CASSVVPGTGELFF
NA,NA,TRBV28,TRBJ1-5,TGTGCCAGCAGTTTTGATGGGGCCCCGGAGGGACCCCAGCATTTT,CASSFDGAPEGPQHF